This TCR beta chain emerged from a study of blood T cell repertoires in COVID-19. The overall study: Acute and convalescent COVID-19 samples came from the United States, Italy and Spain. From T cells, B-cell-depleted T cells, or PBMCs came the material, which was cDNA or gDNA.

In the study's own analysis: Amplification of reference gene primers was used by the study to estimate nucleated cell counts. The method was immunoSEQ multiplex PCR; TCRdb's version includes in-frame clones alone and lacks a portion of them. V and J calls and clone size follow that table, whereas D and trimming were derived from the DNA. In the table there are about 200,000 clones, more than 70% of which are singletons. The V gene's germline CDR1 is DFQATT and CDR2 SNEGSKA (reference sequence). V was clipped by 6 bases and J by 14 bases, with 14 bases between them. The CDR3 has 10 amino acids. This receptor was obtained from a woman aged 45 to 65 with acute or convalescent COVID-19. The chain couples TRBV20-1 to TRBJ2-1; perhaps TRBD2 as D (6 bases). Sample: peripheral blood. The CDR3 region is CSAADGGEFF. For the CDR3, the DNA is TGCAGTGCCGCCGACGGGGGTGAGTTCTTC.